The present TCR beta chain was sequenced within a study of graft-versus-host responses after intestinal transplantation. The overall study: Each patient got anti-thymocyte globulin induction, then tacrolimus and steroids for about 3 years. Study results and limitations: Some GvH clones were seen earlier in gut or blood, suggesting intestinal origin.

Method: immunoSEQ multiplex PCR; TCRdb's copy keeps in-frame clones and lacks some. Here the sample spans roughly 60,000 clones, approximately 89% being singletons. A note on this clone: The antigen remains undetermined.

Deletions cut 3 bases from V and 4 bases from J, with 13 bases between. The germline gives CDR1 MNHNS, CDR2 SASEGT. There are 15 residues in the CDR3. This rearrangement joins TRBV6-1 to TRBJ1-3, with D perhaps TRBD1 (5 bases). Here the sequenced sample was PBMCs, taken roughly 120 days after intestinal transplantation. The receptor was derived from a human patient who received an intestinal transplant, so some T cells may come from the graft donor. The CDR3 loop is CASSESGTEGNTIYF. CDR3 nucleotide sequence: TGTGCCAGCAGTGAGTCCGGGACGGAAGGAAACACCATATATTTT.